The 32 T cell receptor beta chains listed next were all sequenced from one sample in a study of T cell responses to AZD1222 COVID-19 vaccine. The data were produced by immunoSEQ multiplex PCR, yet TCRdb's version contains in-frame clones alone and is incomplete. The repertoire holds over 95,000 clones, with about 89% as singletons. Sequenced here: peripheral blood, sampled on day 0 of AZD1222 vaccination. The receptors originated from an adult in good health.

The CDR3 loop is CSVVLGWNTEAFF. The CDR3 nucleotides are TGCAGCGTTGTGTTGGGGTGGAACACTGAAGCTTTCTTT. This sequence joins TRBV29-1 and TRBJ1-1; D remains ambiguous. CDR1 is SQVTM and CDR2 is ANQGSEA in the germline V gene. Trimming took 4 bases from V and 1 from J, leaving 10 bases between them. This CDR3 region has 13 residues.

This chain uses TRBV5-1 with TRBJ2-5; D remains unclear. V was trimmed by 0 bases and J by 6 bases, leaving 15 bases between them. In germline, CDR1 is SGHRS, CDR2 YFSETQ. The CDR3 extends over 15 amino acids. CDR3 in DNA: TGCGCCAGCAGCTTGGATGGGCAAGGGATGAAGACCCAGTACTTC. It is translated as CASSLDGQGMKTQYF.

The rearrangement uses TRBV28 and TRBJ1-2; TRBD1 matches 9 bases. The V and J ends lost 3 bases and 8 bases, in that order; junction bases with no gene match: 13. CDR3 length: 16 amino acids. Germline CDR1 MDHEN, CDR2 SYDVKM. The CDR3 DNA reads as TGTGCCAGCAGTTTCCCGGGACAGGGAATAAGGGGAGGCTACACCTTC. The encoded protein is CASSFPGQGIRGGYTF.

This clone was picked up one time. The rearrangement links TRBV7-3 to TRBJ1-6; 9 bases fit TRBD1. Germline CDR1 and CDR2: SGHTA and FQGTGA. The V gene end was trimmed by 0 bases and the J gene end by 9 bases; junction bases not matched to a gene: 6. The length of the CDR3 is 16 residues. The CDR3 protein is CASSLTEGQGSSPLHF. The CDR3 DNA is TGTGCCAGCAGCTTAACGGAGGGACAGGGAAGTTCACCCCTCCACTTT.

The chain is built from TRBV9 and TRBJ1-5; D not certain. The germline V gene has CDR1 SGDLS and CDR2 YYNGEE. This CDR3 contains 14 residues. The germline V and J ends were trimmed by 2 bases and 1 base, with 7 bases remaining between them. The CDR3 loop reads CASSVSWSNQPQHF. The CDR3, as DNA: TGTGCCAGCAGCGTCTCATGGAGCAATCAGCCCCAGCATTTT.

The gene calls are TRBV5-4 and TRBJ1-1; maybe TRBD1 (6 bases). The V gene's germline CDR1 is SGHNT and CDR2 YYREEE (reference sequence). The CDR3 runs to 15 residues. Trimming cost V 0 bases and J 5 bases, with 14 bases left between them. DNA for the CDR3: TGTGCCAGCAGCTTGGAAGGGGGTAGGGGGACTGAAGCTTTCTTT. It is translated as CASSLEGGRGTEAFF. The entire variable domain, with the rest obtained from reference TRBV5-4 and TRBJ1-1, is as follows: ETGVTQSPTHLIKTRGQQVTLRCSSQSGHNTVSWYQQALGQGPQFIFQYYREEENGRGNFPPRFSGLQFPNYSSELNVNALELDDSALYLCASSLEGGRGTEAFFGQGTRLTVV.

This rearrangement joins TRBV18 to TRBJ1-2, with D possibly matching TRBD1 (6 bases). The CDR3 spans 16 residues. Trimming left V 1 base short and J 7 bases short, with 19 bases between. Germline V gene data show CDR1 as KGHSH and CDR2 as LQKENI. The CDR3 loop reads CASSPLGQSRLGGYTF. CDR3 nucleotides: TGTGCCAGCTCACCACTAGGACAGTCGAGACTGGGTGGCTACACCTTC.

The chain joins TRBV30 to TRBJ1-5, with D possibly TRBD1 on 6 matching bases. Germline loops: CDR1 GTSNPN, CDR2 SVGIG (reference sequence). V was pared by 1 base and J by 6 bases, with 13 bases between. The CDR3 sequence is 14 residues long. CDR3 loop: CAWSAPRGPQPQHF. In nucleotides, the CDR3 is TGTGCCTGGAGTGCCCCTCGGGGGCCTCAGCCCCAGCATTTT.

The chain is built from TRBV10-3 and TRBJ2-7; possible D gene TRBD1, 6 bases. The ends were cut back, 6 bases at V and 0 bases at J, with 12 bases in the middle. Germline loops: CDR1 ENHRY, CDR2 SYGVKD. CDR3 length: 14 residues. The CDR3 nucleotides are TGTGCCATCAGGAAGGACAGTAGCTCCTACGAGCAGTACTTC. This codes for CAIRKDSSSYEQYF.

The chain recombines TRBV9 with TRBJ2-2; no definite D call. Trimming left V 4 bases short and J 4 bases short, with 14 bases between. The germline gives CDR1 SGDLS, CDR2 YYNGEE. This CDR3 is built from 15 residues. The CDR3 DNA reads as TGTGCCAGCAGCCATGGGTCCAAAAGCACCGGGGAGCTGTTTTTT. This encodes CASSHGSKSTGELFF.

The rearrangement joins TRBV3-1 (or the pseudogene TRBV3-2) to TRBJ1-1; D is possibly TRBD1 (6 bases). V shed 3 bases and J shed 3 bases, with 14 bases lying between them. This CDR3 comprises 15 residues. Germline V gene lookup returns CDR1 LGHDT and CDR2 YNNKEL (reference sequence). The CDR3 bases are TGTGCCAGCAGCCAGATAGGGGGTGGGGACACTGAAGCTTTCTTT. This encodes CASSQIGGGDTEAFF.

The chain combines TRBV30 with TRBJ1-2; TRBD1 might be the D (5 bases). This CDR3 spans 13 amino acids. The V gene's germline CDR1 is GTSNPN and CDR2 SVGIG (reference sequence). The V end was cut by 1 base, the J end by 6 bases, with 12 bases between. For the CDR3, the DNA is TGTGCCTGGAGTGCGGGGGTTGCTAATGGCTACACCTTC. Protein: CAWSAGVANGYTF. The variable domain in full, with the rest retrieved from reference TRBV30 and TRBJ1-2, is SQTIHQWPATLVQPVGSPLSLECTVEGTSNPNLYWYRQAAGRGLQLLFYSVGIGQISSEVPQNLSASRPQDRQFILSSKKLLLSDSGFYLCAWSAGVANGYTFGSGTRLTVV.

This clone was recorded once. The V and J genes are TRBV6-1 and TRBJ2-7, with TRBD1 identical over 8 bases. From germline, CDR1 is MNHNS and CDR2 SASEGT. V was pared by 1 base and J by 0 bases, with 8 bases of the junction left unmatched. CDR3 length: 17 residues. CDR3 sequence (DNA): TGTGCCAGCAGTGAAGGGACAGGGAGCACGATCTCCTACGAGCAGTACTTC. It specifies CASSEGTGSTISYEQYF.

The table lists this clone with a few counts. The chain combines TRBV12-3 or TRBV12-4 with TRBJ1-6; D is possibly TRBD1 (5 bases). V lost 5 bases, J lost 8 bases, and 10 bases lay in between. The CDR3 totals 13 residues. CDR3 DNA: TGTGCCAGCAGTCGGACACCTGATTCACCCCTCCACTTT. This encodes CASSRTPDSPLHF.

This clone was seen once. The chain carries TRBV11-3 and TRBJ2-3; D gene ambiguous. Germline CDR1 reads SGHNT; CDR2 reads YENEEA. This CDR3 has 16 amino acids. Trimming shortened V by 1 base and J by 0 bases, and 11 bases separated the two germline ends. The CDR3 DNA sequence: TGTGCCAGCAGCTTAGGAAGCCCCTTTAGCACAGATACGCAGTATTTT. Translating gives CASSLGSPFSTDTQYF. The complete variable domain, with remaining parts taken from reference TRBV11-3 and TRBJ2-3, reads EAGVVQSPRYKIIEKKQPVAFWCNPISGHNTLYWYLQNLGQGPELLIRYENEEAVDDSQLPKDRFSAERLKGVDSTLKIQPAELGDSAVYLCASSLGSPFSTDTQYFGPGTRLTVL.

This chain connects TRBV6-5 to TRBJ1-5, with D possibly TRBD1 on 5 matching bases. The CDR3 has 14 residues. V lost 5 bases to trimming and J lost 4 bases, with 12 bases between them. Germline lookup yields CDR1 MNHEY and CDR2 SVGAGI. The CDR3: CASSPLGGNQPQHF. The CDR3 region has the DNA TGTGCCAGCAGTCCCCTCGGGGGAAATCAGCCCCAGCATTTT.

This chain connects TRBV28 to TRBJ2-7; the D gene could be TRBD1 or TRBD2 (5 bases each). Trimming shortened V by 3 bases and J by 3 bases, and 24 bases separated the two germline ends. CDR1 is MDHEN and CDR2 is SYDVKM in the germline V gene. The CDR3 covers 18 residues. CDR3 protein: CASSFPLKSGTADYEQYF. In DNA, the CDR3 is TGTGCCAGCAGTTTCCCTCTAAAATCCGGGACCGCCGACTACGAGCAGTACTTC.

The chain recombines TRBV6-5 with TRBJ1-2; no clear D gene. CDR3 length: 14 amino acids. From germline, CDR1 is MNHEY and CDR2 SVGAGI. Trimming pared 5 bases from V and 0 bases from J, leaving 10 bases between. CDR3 nucleotides: TGTGCCAGCAGTAGCCCGCGCACTAACTATGGCTACACCTTC. Translation gives CASSSPRTNYGYTF.

CDR3 amino acids: CASSQSGTGVNTEAFF. In DNA form, the CDR3 reads TGCGCCAGCAGCCAATCCGGGACAGGGGTGAACACTGAAGCTTTCTTT. The rearrangement joins TRBV4-1 to TRBJ1-1, with 10 nucleotides matching TRBD1. This CDR3 region has 16 residues. The germline gives CDR1 MGHRA, CDR2 YSYEKL. Trimming cost V 2 bases and J 0 bases; bases outside gene matches: 3.

The chain links TRBV15 to TRBJ1-3, with 12 bases fitting TRBD1. This CDR3 spans 18 amino acids. Trimming at V came to 3 bases and at J to 8 bases, leaving 14 bases not matched to a gene. Germline-derived CDR1 and CDR2 are LNHNV and YYDKDF (reference sequence). The CDR3 sequence: CATSSHAGTGGDDDTIYF. For the CDR3, the DNA is TGTGCCACCAGCAGCCACGCCGGGACAGGGGGCGACGACGACACCATATATTTT.

The chain has TRBV19 and TRBJ1-3; D is ambiguous. With 5 bases removed from V and 0 bases from J, the gap between germline ends came to 5 bases. The germline V gene encodes CDR1 LNHDA and CDR2 SQIVND (reference sequence). There are 13 residues in the CDR3. CDR3 amino acids: CASSFLSGNTIYF. The CDR3 nucleotides are TGTGCCAGTAGTTTTCTCTCTGGAAACACCATATATTTT. Full variable domain (rest looked up from reference TRBV19 and TRBJ1-3): DGGITQSPKYLFRKEGQNVTLSCEQNLNHDAMYWYRQDPGQGLRLIYYSQIVNDFQKGDIAEGYSVSREKKESFPLTVTSAQKNPTAFYLCASSFLSGNTIYFGEGSWLTVV.

The CDR3 reads CASSSTGNTEAFF. CDR3 nucleotide sequence: TGTGCCAGCTCATCGACAGGGAACACTGAAGCTTTCTTT. The V gene is TRBV18, the J gene TRBJ1-1, with D maybe TRBD1 (6 bases). V was clipped by 5 bases and J by 1 base, with 8 bases between them. The CDR3 length is 13 residues. The germline CDR1 and CDR2 sequences are KGHSH and LQKENI.

The chain uses TRBV28 and TRBJ1-5, with D unresolved. CDR1 MDHEN and CDR2 SYDVKM come from the germline V gene. This CDR3 has 16 residues. V was trimmed by 1 base and J by 3 bases, leaving 13 bases between them. CDR3 bases: TGTGCCAGCAGTTTATTGGTCGGACGGCTCAATCAGCCCCAGCATTTT. Protein: CASSLLVGRLNQPQHF.

The genes are TRBV5-4 and TRBJ2-3; no clear D gene. V lost 2 bases to trimming and J lost 8 bases, with 12 bases between them. Germline CDR1 is SGHNT and CDR2 is YYREEE (reference sequence). The CDR3 loop spans 13 amino acids. DNA for the CDR3: TGTGCCAGCAGCTTTGGCGTCTACGGTACGCAGTATTTT. Its protein is CASSFGVYGTQYF.

The V call is TRBV13, the J call TRBJ2-7; D might be TRBD1 (6 bases). CDR3 length: 12 residues. The germline V and J ends were trimmed by 5 bases and 4 bases, with 9 bases remaining between them. Germline V gene sequence: CDR1 PRHDT, CDR2 FYEKMQ (reference sequence). The CDR3 here is CASSPGQYEQYF. The CDR3 DNA is TGTGCCAGCAGCCCCGGACAGTACGAGCAGTACTTC.

This sequence joins TRBV5-8 and TRBJ1-1, with a weak D call TRBD1 (5 bases). Trimming shortened V by 4 bases and J by 2 bases, and 12 bases separated the two germline ends. CDR3 length equals 14 residues. Looked up from germline, CDR1 is SGHTS and CDR2 is YDEGEE. The CDR3 DNA reads TGTGCCAGCAGCCCTCCCGACAGTAACACTGAAGCTTTCTTT. It codes for CASSPPDSNTEAFF. Full variable domain (remainder filled in from reference TRBV5-8 and TRBJ1-1): EAGVTQSPTHLIKTRGQQATLRCSPISGHTSVYWYQQALGLGLQFLLWYDEGEERNRGNFPPRFSGRQFPNYSSELNVNALELEDSALYLCASSPPDSNTEAFFGQGTRLTVV.

A few counts support this clone. The chain employs TRBV12-3 or TRBV12-4 and TRBJ1-5, with D unclear. The CDR3 has 13 residues. V gave up 9 bases and J gave up 2 bases, with 11 bases separating them. As DNA, the CDR3 is TGTGCCAGTCGCAGAAGTGGCAATCAGCCCCAGCATTTT. Encoded protein: CASRRSGNQPQHF.

The rearrangement joins TRBV2 to TRBJ2-3, with 10 bases fitting TRBD1. The CDR3 covers 14 residues. The junction had 3 bases not matched to a gene; V was cut back by 6 bases and J by 3 bases. CDR1 is SNHLY, CDR2 FYNNEI, per germline. CDR3 DNA: TGTGCCAGCAGAAGGGACAGGGGAACAGATACGCAGTATTTT. It codes for CASRRDRGTDTQYF.

The chain is built from TRBV5-4 and TRBJ2-7; D is perhaps TRBD1 (6 bases). Trimming left V 0 bases short and J 4 bases short, with 11 bases between. Per germline, CDR1 SGHNT and CDR2 YYREEE (reference sequence). This CDR3 is 14 amino acids long. The CDR3 coding sequence is TGTGCCAGCAGCTTGGGAAACCAGGGGTACGAGCAGTACTTC. Encoded protein: CASSLGNQGYEQYF.

The V gene is TRBV5-4, the J gene TRBJ1-1, with D unclear. Germline V lookup: CDR1 SGHNT, CDR2 YYREEE (reference sequence). The CDR3 runs to 15 residues. V lost 0 bases and J lost 1, with 10 bases in between. Here the CDR3 reads CASSLAVERNTEAFF. The DNA of the CDR3 is TGTGCCAGCAGCTTGGCAGTGGAGAGGAACACTGAAGCTTTCTTT.

The rearrangement links TRBV5-6 to TRBJ2-3; perhaps TRBD2 as D (5 bases). The CDR3 runs to 17 residues. Trimming took 3 bases from V and 2 from J, leaving 19 bases between them. Per germline, CDR1 SGHDT and CDR2 YYEEEE. The CDR3 nucleotides are TGTGCCAGCAGCTCTCGTCCCGGGATACTGAACACAGATACGCAGTATTTT. It yields the protein CASSSRPGILNTDTQYF.

The gene calls are TRBV5-1 and TRBJ2-2; D gene uncertain. Trimming removed 0 bases at V and 4 bases at J, with 7 bases between. The CDR3 runs 14 residues. Germline V gene data show CDR1 as SGHRS and CDR2 as YFSETQ. The CDR3 DNA follows: TGCGCCAGCAGCTTGGATTCCCTCACCGGGGAGCTGTTTTTT. It encodes CASSLDSLTGELFF.